This T cell receptor beta chain comes out of a study of T-cell reconstitution after alpha-beta-depleted transplantation in children. Points from the study as a whole: Expanded graft clones numbering several hundred reportedly gave rise to alpha-beta T cells about two months after transplant. After transplant, high TCRbeta diversity at day 60 in some patients arose from surviving recipient T cells and thymic progenitors. Newly produced T cells mostly provided counts and TCRbeta diversity after one year, as hyperexpanded clones declined.

A few counts support this clonotype. The antigen remains unidentified. The germline V gene has CDR1 LGHDT and CDR2 YNNKEL (reference sequence). V dropped 4 bases and J dropped 3; count of bases not matched to a gene: 3. The CDR3 covers 15 residues. Unique molecular identifiers were incorporated during preparation of the TCRbeta library. TCRdb ran MiXCR on the PCR reads and lists one entry per CDR3 protein. Of 500,000 to 650,000 distinct CDR3 sequences listed, about an eighth are singletons. This specimen was PBMCs, mostly from graft donor cells, taken 180 days after TCRalphabeta/CD19-depleted stem cell transplant. The TCR comes from a female patient between 2 and 15 years old who had a stem cell transplant for aplastic anemia, so the T cells may come from the graft donor. The chain carries TRBV3-1 and TRBJ2-7, with 13 bases aligning to TRBD2. CDR3 in amino acids: CASSRGLAGDYEQYF. Written as DNA, the CDR3 is TGTGCCAGCAGCCGAGGACTAGCGGGAGACTACGAGCAGTACTTC.